This paragraph reports one T cell receptor beta chain. Its cognate antigen is unknown. This record comes from a study of T cell repertoires in cytomegalovirus infection. About the study: Recently described HLA-C-restricted plus well-studied HLA-B-restricted CMV epitopes were used. Indications came from public TCR beta signatures; they pointed to CMV infection and to a matching HLA type. Broader study findings: Identification of carriers of CMV plus the relevant HLA was performed using cumulative public TCR beta family frequency. Dominant in the ex vivo response were TCR beta clonotypes restricted by HLA-C and specific for CMV.

TCRdb redid the calling of the reads with MiXCR, one entry per CDR3 protein. The data hold roughly 500,000 distinct CDR3 sequences, with around a third observed a single time. This specimen was cultured PBMCs, taken from culture after CMV antigen stimulation. The sequence derives from a human donor in good health (CMV status not recorded). Some clones in this sample may be carry-over from other donors' samples.

CDR3 nucleotides: TGTGCCACCTTGCTTGAGGGGGGCGAGCAGTACTTC. Protein: CATLLEGGEQYF. This chain links TRBV2 with TRBJ2-7; D is possibly TRBD1 or TRBD2 (6 bases each). V was cut by 10 bases and J by 6 bases, with 16 bases left in between. The CDR3 contains 12 residues. The germline V gene encodes CDR1 SNHLY and CDR2 FYNNEI.